The following is a T cell receptor (beta chain) sequence with its context. The data were taken from a study of cytomegalovirus exposure and HLA in healthy donors. The PCR contained 60 Vbeta and 13 Jbeta primers. The method was immunoSEQ multiplex PCR; TCRdb's version includes in-frame clones alone and lacks a portion of them. Of roughly 160,000 clones listed, 65% to 80% are singletons. The CDR3 sequence is 13 residues long. Trimming cost V 3 bases and J 4 bases, with 8 bases left between them. Germline V lookup: CDR1 SGHRS, CDR2 YFSETQ. This clonotype originated in a man aged 35 to 55 in good health and CMV-seronegative. The J gene is TRBJ2-1, the V gene TRBV5-1; D is undetermined. Sequenced sample: PBMCs. Written as DNA, the CDR3 is TGCGCCAGCAGCTACGACATATACAATGAGCAGTTCTTC. This sequence encodes CASSYDIYNEQFF.